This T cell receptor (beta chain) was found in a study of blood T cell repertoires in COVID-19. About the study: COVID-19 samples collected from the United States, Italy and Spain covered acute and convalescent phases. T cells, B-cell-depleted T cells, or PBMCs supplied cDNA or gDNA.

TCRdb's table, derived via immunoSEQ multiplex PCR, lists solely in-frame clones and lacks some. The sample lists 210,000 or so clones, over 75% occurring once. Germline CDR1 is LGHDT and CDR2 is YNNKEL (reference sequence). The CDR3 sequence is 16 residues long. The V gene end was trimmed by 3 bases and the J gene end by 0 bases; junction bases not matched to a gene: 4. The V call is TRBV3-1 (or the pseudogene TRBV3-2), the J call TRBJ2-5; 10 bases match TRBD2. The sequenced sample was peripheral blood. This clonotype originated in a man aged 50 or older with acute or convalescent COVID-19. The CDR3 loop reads CASSHASGGNQETQYF. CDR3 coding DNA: TGTGCCAGCAGCCATGCTAGCGGGGGAAACCAAGAGACCCAGTACTTC.